These 31 T cell receptor beta chains share one sample of origin, sequenced in a study of control samples from healthy donors and cancer patients. Method: immunoSEQ multiplex PCR; TCRdb's copy keeps in-frame clones and lacks some. The sample carries more than 100,000 clones, 90% recorded once. Sequenced sample: blood. Receptor source: a man aged 18 to 35 in good health.

The genes are TRBV5-1 and TRBJ2-5; 9 bases line up with TRBD2. V lost 0 bases to trimming and J lost 4 bases; unmatched junction nucleotides: 4. The CDR3 runs to 15 residues. Germline V lookup: CDR1 SGHRS, CDR2 YFSETQ. CDR3 bases: TGCGCCAGCAGCTTGGATAGCGGGGGAGGAGAGACCCAGTACTTC. This sequence encodes CASSLDSGGGETQYF.

This chain connects TRBV4-3 to TRBJ2-1; 12 bases fit TRBD2. Germline lookup yields CDR1 LGHNA and CDR2 YSLEER. With 0 bases clipped from V and 7 bases from J, the junction kept 7 bases outside the gene matches. There are 17 residues in the CDR3. The CDR3 sequence: CASSQETTSGSVNEQFF. The CDR3 DNA sequence: TGCGCCAGCAGCCAAGAAACGACTAGCGGGAGCGTTAATGAGCAGTTCTTC.

The rearrangement links TRBV7-9 to TRBJ1-4; possibly TRBD1 for D (6 bases). Germline-derived CDR1 and CDR2 are SEHNR and FQNEAQ (reference sequence). V shed 1 base and J shed 4 bases, with 13 bases lying between them. This CDR3 region has 16 residues. Here the CDR3 reads CASSLGRGQSNEKLFF. The DNA of the CDR3 is TGTGCCAGCAGCTTAGGGCGAGGACAGAGTAATGAAAAACTGTTTTTT. Full variable domain (outside the CDR3, taken from reference TRBV7-9 and TRBJ1-4): DTGVSQNPRHKITKRGQNVTFRCDPISEHNRLYWYRQTLGQGPEFLTYFQNEAQLEKSRLLSDRFSAERPKGSFSTLEIQRTEQGDSAMYLCASSLGRGQSNEKLFFGSGTQLSVL.

The chain links TRBV30 to TRBJ2-5; D remains ambiguous. This CDR3 region has 12 residues. The V and J ends lost 3 bases and 5 bases respectively, with 10 bases between them. The germline V gene encodes CDR1 GTSNPN and CDR2 SVGIG (reference sequence). The chain's CDR3 is CAWSAIGETQYF. CDR3 DNA sequence: TGTGCCTGGAGCGCAATCGGGGAGACCCAGTACTTC.

The chain recombines TRBV10-2 with TRBJ2-1, with D possibly TRBD2 on 5 matching bases. The CDR3 is made up of 16 amino acids. Trimming cost V 3 bases and J 6 bases, with 18 bases left between them. CDR1 is WSHSY and CDR2 is SAAADI in the germline V gene. CDR3 DNA: TGCGCCAGCAGTGATCCTGGTCGCGGGTCTAGCAATGAGCAGTTCTTC. Translating gives CASSDPGRGSSNEQFF.

CDR3 bases: TGTGCCAGCGAGGGCAAAAGGGATAATTCACCCCTCCACTTT. Amino acid sequence: CASEGKRDNSPLHF. The chain joins TRBV3-1 (or the pseudogene TRBV3-2) to TRBJ1-6; D remains unclear. Trimming cost V 8 bases and J 5 bases, with 13 bases left between them. CDR1 LGHDT and CDR2 YNNKEL come from the germline V gene (reference sequence). The CDR3 length is 14 residues.

In this sample, this clone turned up once. This chain links TRBV7-6 with TRBJ2-1, with 14 nucleotides matching TRBD2. The CDR3 is 14 amino acids. J was trimmed by 10 bases and V by 5 bases; bases with no gene match: 4. CDR1 and CDR2 from the germline V gene are SGHVS and FNYEAQ. The CDR3, as DNA: TGTGCCAGCAGCACGACTAGCGGGGGGGGCGAGCAGTTCTTC. Its translation: CASSTTSGGGEQFF.

This chain joins TRBV2 and TRBJ1-6; 8 nucleotides agree with TRBD1. Germline assignment: CDR1 SNHLY and CDR2 FYNNEI. The CDR3 is 16 amino acids. V was clipped by 6 bases and J by 0 bases; unmatched bases: 4. In DNA form, the CDR3 reads TGTGCCAGCAGGCCTGACAGGGGCTCCTATAATTCACCCCTCCACTTT. Translation: CASRPDRGSYNSPLHF.

The chain carries TRBV10-3 and TRBJ2-1, with 8 bases aligning to TRBD2. From germline, CDR1 is ENHRY and CDR2 SYGVKD. V gave up 2 bases and J gave up 9 bases; unmatched junction bases: 6. The CDR3 is 14 amino acids. Written as DNA, the CDR3 is TGTGCCATCAGTGAGGTGGTAGCGGGACTTGAGCAGTTCTTC. Translating it yields CAISEVVAGLEQFF.

V and J are TRBV4-3 and TRBJ1-4; TRBD1 agrees at 9 bases. Trimming took 0 bases from V and 7 from J; bases not matched to a gene: 3. Germline assignment: CDR1 LGHNA and CDR2 YSLEER. This CDR3 comprises 15 residues. The chain's CDR3 is CASSQDGTGREKLFF. The CDR3 nucleotides are TGCGCCAGCAGCCAAGATGGGACAGGGCGTGAAAAACTGTTTTTT.

In DNA form, the CDR3 reads TGCGCCAGCAGCTTGGGAGGGTTCACTGAAGCTTTCTTT. It encodes CASSLGGFTEAFF. The V and J genes are TRBV5-1 and TRBJ1-1, with D uncertain. V was clipped by 0 bases and J by 4 bases, with 7 bases between them. The V gene's germline CDR1 is SGHRS and CDR2 YFSETQ. This CDR3 has 13 amino acids.

The rearrangement joins TRBV28 to TRBJ2-1; D is unclear. Trimming shortened V by 2 bases and J by 4 bases, and 6 bases separated the two germline ends. Germline CDR1 MDHEN, CDR2 SYDVKM. This CDR3 spans 13 amino acids. CDR3 region: CASSLPEYNEQFF. The CDR3 DNA sequence: TGTGCCAGCAGTTTACCCGAGTACAATGAGCAGTTCTTC.

In nucleotides, the CDR3 is TGTGCCTGGGACTCTTCTGGAAACACCATATATTTT. Residues: CAWDSSGNTIYF. The V and J genes are TRBV30 and TRBJ1-3; no reliable D call. The CDR3 runs to 12 residues. V shed 5 bases and J shed 1 base, with 6 bases lying between them. Germline-derived CDR1 and CDR2 are GTSNPN and SVGIG (reference sequence).

The chain combines TRBV19 with TRBJ1-1, with D possibly TRBD1 on 5 matching bases. The germline V gene has CDR1 LNHDA and CDR2 SQIVND (reference sequence). Trimming removed 3 bases at V and 4 bases at J, with 12 bases between. The CDR3 extends over 14 amino acids. The DNA for the CDR3 is TGTGCCAGTAGTATCTCTCGGGGGTCCACTGAAGCTTTCTTT. Translated: CASSISRGSTEAFF.

The rearrangement uses TRBV24-1 and TRBJ1-3, with TRBD1 as a possible D gene (5 bases). The V end lost 3 bases, the J end lost 3 bases, and 20 bases lay between the germline ends. The CDR3 extends over 18 amino acids. Per germline, CDR1 KGHDR and CDR2 SFDVKD. The CDR3 bases are TGTGCCACCAGTGATAGTGTGTCGGGTCAGGGCGGTGGAAACACCATATATTTT. Encoded protein: CATSDSVSGQGGGNTIYF.

The V call is TRBV4-3, the J call TRBJ1-1, with TRBD1 identical over 8 bases. The CDR3 is made up of 16 amino acids. Germline values: CDR1 LGHNA, CDR2 YSLEER. With 6 bases clipped from V and 3 bases from J, the junction kept 12 bases outside the gene matches. The CDR3 sequence: CASRKNRGGPYTEAFF. CDR3 bases: TGCGCCAGCAGAAAAAACAGGGGGGGACCATACACTGAAGCTTTCTTT.

The rearrangement uses TRBV6-4 and TRBJ2-3; the match to TRBD2 covers 8 bases. V dropped 5 bases and J dropped 1; count of bases not matched to a gene: 5. Germline values: CDR1 MRHNA, CDR2 SNTAGT. CDR3 length: 15 amino acids. CDR3 coding DNA: TGTGCCAGCAGTTCAGCGGGAGAGGGCACAGATACGCAGTATTTT. This translates into CASSSAGEGTDTQYF.

The chain has TRBV6-2 or TRBV6-3 and TRBJ2-3; D perhaps matches TRBD2 (6 bases). Trimming stripped 2 bases from V and 1 base from J, with 10 bases between. CDR3 length equals 15 residues. Germline V CDR1 and CDR2: MNHEY, SVGEGT. The CDR3 spells CASSYLEGGTDTQYF. The CDR3, as DNA: TGTGCCAGCAGTTACCTGGAGGGTGGCACAGATACGCAGTATTTT.

The CDR3 loop reads CASSLTGSDGYTF. CDR3 DNA sequence: TGTGCCAGCAGTTTGACAGGGTCTGATGGCTACACCTTC. The V call is TRBV27, the J call TRBJ1-2; 7 bases are a match to TRBD1. The V segment lost 3 bases and the J segment 6 bases; nucleotides outside the gene matches: 4. Looked up from germline, CDR1 is MNHEY and CDR2 is SMNVEV (reference sequence). The CDR3 covers 13 residues.

J is TRBJ2-7 and V is TRBV7-2, with TRBD2 identical over 7 bases. With 5 bases clipped from V and 5 bases from J, the junction kept 9 bases outside the gene matches. The CDR3 spans 14 residues. The germline CDR1 and CDR2 sequences are SGHTA and FQGNSA. CDR3 loop: CASSLRAGADEQYV. CDR3 coding DNA: TGTGCCAGCAGCCTTCGGGCGGGAGCGGACGAGCAGTACGTC.

Only one count was recorded for this clone. The chain is built from TRBV5-3 and TRBJ2-7, with 12 positions matching TRBD1. TRBV5-3 is marked as an open reading frame, function uncertain. V was pared by 0 bases and J by 2 bases, with 6 bases of the junction left unmatched. This CDR3 is 17 amino acids long. The CDR3 spells CARSLEGQGARTYEQYV. In DNA, the CDR3 is TGTGCCAGAAGCTTGGAGGGACAGGGGGCACGAACCTACGAGCAGTACGTC.

V is TRBV28 and J is TRBJ1-6, with D possibly matching TRBD1 (5 bases). V was clipped by 5 bases and J by 14 bases, with 19 bases between them. The length of the CDR3 is 14 residues. In germline, CDR1 is MDHEN, CDR2 SYDVKM. CDR3 sequence reads: CASSHRGGRRSLHF. CDR3 in DNA: TGTGCCAGCAGTCATAGGGGCGGAAGGCGGTCCCTCCACTTT.

Only a few counts were recorded for this clone. The CDR3 loop reads CASSQDPEGAYGYTF. In DNA, the CDR3 is TGCGCCAGCAGCCAAGATCCTGAGGGGGCGTATGGCTACACCTTC. The rearrangement uses TRBV4-3 and TRBJ1-2; TRBD1 agrees at 7 bases. The CDR3 extends over 15 amino acids. Germline loops: CDR1 LGHNA, CDR2 YSLEER. With V trimmed by 0 bases and J by 5 bases, 6 bases remained unmatched.

The rearrangement links TRBV27 to TRBJ1-6; 8 bases match TRBD1. V was pared by 9 bases and J by 10 bases, with 8 bases of the junction left unmatched. Germline V gene lookup returns CDR1 MNHEY and CDR2 SMNVEV (reference sequence). The CDR3 has 13 residues. The CDR3 DNA is TGTGCCAGAGAGGACAGGGCGGGGTCACCCCTCCACTTT. This sequence encodes CAREDRAGSPLHF.

V is TRBV4-2 and J is TRBJ1-4, with D unresolved. Trimming removed 0 bases at V and 8 bases at J, with 19 bases between. This CDR3 is built from 17 residues. Germline values: CDR1 LGHNA, CDR2 YNFKEQ. CDR3 DNA: TGTGCCAGCAGCCAAGATATTGAGGAGCAGATGTGGGAAAAACTGTTTTTT. Translated, it gives CASSQDIEEQMWEKLFF.

As regards this clone: One end of the junction does not line up with germline, which may come from a read error. This chain uses TRBV7-3 with TRBJ2-1, with D possibly TRBD1 on 6 matching bases. The CDR3 is made up of 13 amino acids. Germline V gene data show CDR1 as SGHTA and CDR2 as FQGTGA. The CDR3 sequence is CASSPQGPGERFF. CDR3 bases: TGTGCCAGCAGCCCCCAAGGGCCAGGGGAGCGGTTCTTC.

The chain couples TRBV9 to TRBJ1-1; no reliable D call. Trimming pared 0 bases from V and 0 bases from J, leaving 9 bases between. Germline V gene data show CDR1 as SGDLS and CDR2 as YYNGEE. This CDR3 is 15 amino acids long. As DNA, the CDR3 is TGTGCCAGCAGCGTAGGAGGAGGGATGAACACTGAAGCTTTCTTT. Encoded protein: CASSVGGGMNTEAFF.

The chain combines TRBV12-3 or TRBV12-4 with TRBJ1-5; D gene ambiguous. The CDR3 spans 13 residues. V was pared by 3 bases and J by 4 bases, with 7 bases between. The CDR3 bases are TGTGCCAGCAGTTTTATTGGAAATCAGCCCCAGCATTTT. As protein: CASSFIGNQPQHF.

The chain uses TRBV27 and TRBJ2-7; 11 bases align to TRBD2. The CDR3 runs to 15 residues. The junction had 5 bases not matched to a gene; V was cut back by 5 bases and J by 2 bases. CDR1 MNHEY and CDR2 SMNVEV come from the germline V gene (reference sequence). The CDR3 sequence: CASSPVAGGTYEQYV. The CDR3 DNA reads TGTGCCAGCAGTCCCGTAGCGGGAGGGACCTACGAGCAGTACGTC.

This sequence joins TRBV24-1 and TRBJ1-1; a possible D gene is TRBD1 (6 bases). Trimming shortened V by 4 bases and J by 5 bases, and 16 bases separated the two germline ends. The CDR3 has 15 amino acids. The germline CDR1 and CDR2 sequences are KGHDR and SFDVKD. The DNA of the CDR3 is TGTGCCACCAGTGACACCACTGGGGGCGGAACTGAAGCTTTCTTT. This encodes CATSDTTGGGTEAFF.

CDR3 coding DNA: TGTGCCAGCAGCTTAGATGCGGGGTTGGGTCAGCCCCAGCATTTT. It encodes CASSLDAGLGQPQHF. The V gene is TRBV7-9, the J gene TRBJ1-5; D is undetermined. The germline V gene has CDR1 SEHNR and CDR2 FQNEAQ (reference sequence). This CDR3 has 15 amino acids. The V end lost 1 base, the J end lost 6 bases, and 13 bases lay between the germline ends.